These 25 T cell receptor beta chains came from one sample sequenced in a study of human T cells and chemical hapten exposure (dated by TCRdb to the early 2020s). The time point label, as the study defines it: pre-sensitization, week 0. The treatment or condition label of this sample denotes: therapeutic diphenylcyclopropenone sensitization with weekly scalp DPC. Receptor amplification or capture employed RACE. Sequencer: NextSeq 500. The public reads were run again by TCRdb, first through fastp at Q25 and then through MiXCR, and only productive beta chains were kept. CDR3 protein sequences are deduplicated, and each keeps its most common genes and DNA. The sample contains a few hundred thousand distinct CDR3 sequences, around 5.5% of them found a single time. The ten largest clones add up to around 8% of the sample. The specimen comprised whole blood, sampled in connection with sensitization to the hapten diphenylcyclopropenone (DPC). Receptors were obtained from a woman between 18 and 29 years old with alopecia areata. Some clones in this sample may be carry-over from other donors' samples.

This clonotype was detected many times. The chain uses TRBV20-1 and TRBJ2-7; D gene uncertain. Per the germline V gene, CDR1 is DFQATT and CDR2 is SNEGSKA (reference sequence). V shed 1 base and J shed 3 bases, with 10 bases lying between them. This CDR3 spans 13 amino acids. In DNA form, the CDR3 reads TGCAGTGCTAGAGGTCTGAATGACTACGAGCAGTACTTC. This encodes CSARGLNDYEQYF.

This clonotype occurred many times. The chain has TRBV6-5 and TRBJ1-5, with TRBD1 identical over 7 bases. The CDR3 has 15 amino acids. V lost 8 bases to trimming and J lost 7 bases; unmatched junction nucleotides: 14. Germline loops: CDR1 MNHEY, CDR2 SVGAGI. CDR3 residues: CASAPNPTGNQPQHF. The CDR3 nucleotides read TGTGCCAGCGCCCCAAACCCGACAGGGAACCAGCCCCAGCATTTT.

This chain uses TRBV5-1 with TRBJ1-5, with no clear D. CDR1 is SGHRS, CDR2 YFSETQ, per germline. CDR3 length: 14 residues. Between the trimmed V and J ends, which lost 4 bases and 3 bases, there was a span of 11 bases. The CDR3 DNA is TGCGCCAGCAGCACCGACCCAAACAATCAGCCCCAGCATTTT. Translation gives CASSTDPNNQPQHF.

CDR3 coding DNA: TGTGCCAGCTCAGGACAGAGTAATCAGCCCCAGCATTTT. Translation: CASSGQSNQPQHF. The chain carries TRBV18 and TRBJ1-5, with D maybe TRBD1 (6 bases). This CDR3 contains 13 residues. V lost 5 bases to trimming and J lost 4 bases, with 9 bases between them. The germline gives CDR1 KGHSH, CDR2 LQKENI. The full variable domain, its missing parts supplied by reference TRBV18 and TRBJ1-5, is NAGVMQNPRHLVRRRGQEARLRCSPMKGHSHVYWYRQLPEEGLKFMVYLQKENIIDESGMPKERFSAEFPKEGPSILRIQQVVRGDSAAYFCASSGQSNQPQHFGDGTRLSIL.

This clonotype was seen a handful of times. The chain links TRBV7-9 to TRBJ2-7; TRBD1 is a possible D gene (6 bases). V shed 4 bases and J shed 2 bases, with 12 bases lying between them. The CDR3 sequence is 14 residues long. Germline CDR1 reads SEHNR; CDR2 reads FQNEAQ (reference sequence). The chain's CDR3 is CASSSQGHPYEQYF. In DNA form, the CDR3 reads TGTGCCAGCAGCTCACAGGGACACCCCTACGAGCAGTACTTC. Full variable domain (remainder filled in from reference TRBV7-9 and TRBJ2-7): DTGVSQNPRHKITKRGQNVTFRCDPISEHNRLYWYRQTLGQGPEFLTYFQNEAQLEKSRLLSDRFSAERPKGSFSTLEIQRTEQGDSAMYLCASSSQGHPYEQYFGPGTRLTVT.

J is TRBJ2-1 and V is TRBV10-3; maybe TRBD1 (6 bases). Trimming stripped 3 bases from V and 7 bases from J, with 13 bases between. CDR3 length: 14 amino acids. Germline V gives CDR1 ENHRY, CDR2 SYGVKD. The CDR3 is CAISEAYQGNEQFF. CDR3 bases: TGTGCCATCAGTGAAGCATACCAGGGGAATGAGCAGTTCTTC.

This clonotype was recorded a few times. This chain links TRBV19 with TRBJ1-5, with 11 bases that match TRBD1. Germline V CDR1 and CDR2: LNHDA, SQIVND (reference sequence). The CDR3 runs to 17 residues. After removal of 7 bases from V and 9 bases from J, the junction contained 17 bases not matched to a gene. DNA for the CDR3: TGTGCCAGTACCACCCCGACCGGACAGGGGGCGAAGAGGCCCCAGCATTTT. Residues: CASTTPTGQGAKRPQHF.

This clonotype came up many times. V usage is TRBV29-1 and J usage is TRBJ2-1; D not resolved. Germline V gene sequence: CDR1 SQVTM, CDR2 ANQGSEA. This CDR3 spans 15 amino acids. V was clipped by 2 bases and J by 0 bases, with 11 bases between them. The CDR3 region has the DNA TGCAGCGTTGAAACCCACCACAGCTCCTACAATGAGCAGTTCTTC. Its protein is CSVETHHSSYNEQFF.

In this sample, this clonotype turned up a few times. V usage is TRBV6-6 and J usage is TRBJ1-4; D is unresolved. Trimming shortened V by 5 bases and J by 5 bases, and 12 bases separated the two germline ends. This CDR3 is 14 amino acids long. Germline V gives CDR1 MNHNY, CDR2 SVGAGI (reference sequence). CDR3 protein: CASSLSPGNEKLFF. The CDR3 nucleotides read TGTGCCAGCAGTCTCTCTCCGGGAAATGAAAAACTGTTTTTT.

This clonotype was detected many times. Here the CDR3 DNA reads TGTGCCAGCAGCCAAATGGTCTCGAGTACGCAGTATTTT. Translation gives CASSQMVSSTQYF. This chain links TRBV6-6 with TRBJ2-3, with D hard to call. The CDR3 has 13 residues. Germline V gives CDR1 MNHNY, CDR2 SVGAGI (reference sequence). Trimming pared 6 bases from V and 8 bases from J, leaving 15 bases between.

The genes are TRBV20-1 and TRBJ1-1; D uncertain. The CDR3 is made up of 14 amino acids. The V gene's germline CDR1 is DFQATT and CDR2 SNEGSKA (reference sequence). Trimming removed 0 bases from V and 1 base from J, with 9 bases in between. CDR3 sequence: CSARDFMGNTEAFF. The CDR3, as DNA: TGCAGTGCTAGAGATTTCATGGGGAACACTGAAGCTTTCTTT.

The CDR3 DNA is TGTGCCAGCACGGATGATTCACCCCTCCACTTT. Translated, it gives CASTDDSPLHF. The chain uses TRBV2 and TRBJ1-6, with D uncertain. The CDR3 covers 11 residues. Germline V gives CDR1 SNHLY, CDR2 FYNNEI. Trimming shortened V by 7 bases and J by 8 bases, and 6 bases separated the two germline ends.

The chain uses TRBV5-1 and TRBJ2-2; 8 positions match TRBD1. There are 13 residues in the CDR3. CDR1 SGHRS and CDR2 YFSETQ come from the germline V gene. With V trimmed by 3 bases and J by 6 bases, 1 base remained unmatched. CDR3 nucleotides: TGCGCCAGCAGCTCAGGGGGCTCCGGGGAGCTGTTTTTT. Its translation: CASSSGGSGELFF.

At least ten counts were recorded for this clonotype. This chain joins TRBV5-1 and TRBJ1-5; D is ambiguous. There are 14 residues in the CDR3. The ends were cut back, 1 base at V and 4 bases at J, with 9 bases in the middle. The germline gives CDR1 SGHRS, CDR2 YFSETQ. In DNA, the CDR3 is TGCGCCAGCAGCTTGTACGGCAGTAATCAGCCCCAGCATTTT. It yields the protein CASSLYGSNQPQHF.

In this sample, this clonotype turned up many times. J is TRBJ2-4 and V is TRBV28; no definite D call. The CDR3 loop spans 14 amino acids. Germline CDR1 reads MDHEN; CDR2 reads SYDVKM. V was clipped by 5 bases and J by 8 bases, with 16 bases between them. The CDR3 is CASSPNGREDIQYF. In DNA, the CDR3 is TGTGCCAGCAGTCCTAACGGCAGAGAGGACATTCAGTACTTC.

The table lists this clonotype with a few counts. V and J are TRBV19 and TRBJ1-5, with D tentatively TRBD1 (5 bases). The V end was cut by 2 bases, the J end by 11 bases, with 28 bases between. Germline lookup yields CDR1 LNHDA and CDR2 SQIVND (reference sequence). There are 18 residues in the CDR3. The CDR3 DNA reads TGTGCCAGTAGTATACGCCCAGGGAGCCGGACACCATCTCGAGCCCAGCATTTT. This sequence encodes CASSIRPGSRTPSRAQHF.

There are many counts of this clonotype. This chain links TRBV27 with TRBJ2-1; D is undetermined. V dropped 2 bases and J dropped 4 bases, with 6 bases sitting between them. This CDR3 contains 13 residues. The germline V gene encodes CDR1 MNHEY and CDR2 SMNVEV (reference sequence). The CDR3 sequence is CASSLSRYNEQFF. CDR3 coding DNA: TGTGCCAGCAGTTTAAGCAGGTACAATGAGCAGTTCTTC.

The V call is TRBV4-1, the J call TRBJ1-1; D is uncertain. The CDR3 runs 15 residues. Trimming left V 6 bases short and J 2 bases short, with 16 bases between. CDR1 is MGHRA, CDR2 YSYEKL, per germline. The CDR3: CASSQTQILNTEAFF. In DNA form, the CDR3 reads TGCGCCAGCAGTCAGACTCAGATTCTTAACACTGAAGCTTTCTTT.

This chain links TRBV7-2 with TRBJ1-2; unclear D gene. The CDR3 runs 16 residues. Trimming stripped 1 base from V and 0 bases from J, with 12 bases between. CDR1 is SGHTA, CDR2 FQGNSA, per germline. CDR3: CASSLGGTKTNYGYTF. The CDR3, as DNA: TGTGCCAGCAGCTTAGGCGGAACTAAAACTAACTATGGCTACACCTTC.

The CDR3 nucleotides are TGCGCCAGCAGCTCCGGGCCGGGGGACAATGAGCAGTTCTTC. This encodes CASSSGPGDNEQFF. The chain has TRBV5-1 and TRBJ2-1; D perhaps matches TRBD2 (6 bases). CDR3 length equals 14 residues. Germline V gives CDR1 SGHRS, CDR2 YFSETQ. V gave up 3 bases and J gave up 5 bases, with 12 bases separating them.

The sample holds a few counts of this clonotype. The J gene is TRBJ2-7, the V gene TRBV12-3 or TRBV12-4; 7 bases are a match to TRBD2. The J segment lost 2 bases and the V segment lost 4 bases, leaving 5 bases of the junction unmatched. The CDR3 covers 14 residues. Written as DNA, the CDR3 is TGTGCCAGCAGTTCCGCTAGCGGAACCTACGAGCAGTACTTC. Its protein product is CASSSASGTYEQYF.

This clonotype was observed a handful of times. CDR3 residues: CASHGTEGIYNEQFF. The CDR3 nucleotides are TGTGCCAGCCACGGGACAGAGGGGATTTACAATGAGCAGTTCTTC. V is TRBV18 and J is TRBJ2-1; 7 bases match TRBD1. The length of the CDR3 is 15 residues. Germline trimming cut 8 bases from V and 4 bases from J; bases unmatched to any gene: 11. Germline V gene sequence: CDR1 KGHSH, CDR2 LQKENI.

This clonotype appeared many times. The chain is built from TRBV6-2 or TRBV6-3 and TRBJ1-5; TRBD1 matches 8 bases. The CDR3 runs to 17 residues. Looked up from germline, CDR1 is MNHEY and CDR2 is SVGEGT. Trimming removed 3 bases from V and 3 bases from J; junction bases left unmatched: 10. CDR3 nucleotides: TGTGCCAGCAGTTATCGTGTCCGGACAGGGCCCAATCAGCCCCAGCATTTT. Translating gives CASSYRVRTGPNQPQHF.

This clonotype occurred many times. The V and J genes are TRBV2 and TRBJ2-3; 9 bases line up with TRBD1. From germline, CDR1 is SNHLY and CDR2 FYNNEI. The CDR3 runs to 17 residues. V shed 3 bases and J 0 bases; nucleotides not matched to a gene: 7. The CDR3 nucleotides read TGTGCCAGCAGTGAGTCGAAGGGACAGGGTAGCACAGATACGCAGTATTTT. It codes for CASSESKGQGSTDTQYF. The entire variable domain, with the rest obtained from reference TRBV2 and TRBJ2-3, is as follows: EPEVTQTPSHQVTQMGQEVILRCVPISNHLYFYWYRQILGQKVEFLVSFYNNEISEKSEIFDDQFSVERPDGSNFTLKIRSTKLEDSAMYFCASSESKGQGSTDTQYFGPGTRLTVL.

J is TRBJ2-1 and V is TRBV13; D unresolved. The CDR3 has 15 amino acids. Germline V gene data show CDR1 as PRHDT and CDR2 as FYEKMQ (reference sequence). V lost 4 bases and J 5 bases, leaving 15 bases between the germline ends. As DNA, the CDR3 is TGTGCCAGCAGCTCCAGCGACCGATCCAACAATGAGCAGTTCTTC. Translated: CASSSSDRSNNEQFF.